These 28 T cell receptor beta chains originate from one sample sequenced in a study of T-cell memory formation after mild COVID-19. Each CDR3 protein gets one entry after TCRdb re-called the 5' RACE reads with MiXCR. The sample records around 420,000 distinct CDR3 sequences, more than 20% being singletons. The sample comprised PBMCs or a T cell subset sorted from them (not recorded which). The source of these receptors is an adult woman who had mild COVID-19 (a few samples of this study predate the infection). Cell type and time point are not known.

The chain employs TRBV24-1 and TRBJ2-7; 10 bases line up with TRBD1. V was pared by 5 bases and J by 3 bases, with 12 bases of the junction left unmatched. Germline assignment: CDR1 KGHDR and CDR2 SFDVKD. The CDR3 contains 17 residues. As DNA, the CDR3 is TGTGCCACCAGTGCAAATGGGGGAGGACAGGGGGACTACGAGCAGTACTTC. It is translated as CATSANGGGQGDYEQYF.

The V gene is TRBV6-5, the J gene TRBJ2-5; D unclear. Trimming left V 2 bases short and J 4 bases short, with 11 bases between. Germline assignment: CDR1 MNHEY and CDR2 SVGAGI. The CDR3 totals 14 residues. The CDR3 DNA reads as TGTGCCAGCAGTTACCGTCAAGGACGAGAGACCCAGTACTTC. It specifies CASSYRQGRETQYF.

J is TRBJ2-2 and V is TRBV20-1; D is unresolved. There are 14 residues in the CDR3. Per germline, CDR1 DFQATT and CDR2 SNEGSKA (reference sequence). V shed 3 bases and J shed 4 bases, with 12 bases lying between them. CDR3 nucleotides: TGCAGTGCTAGGAATCGCGGACCCACCGGGGAGCTGTTTTTT. This gives the protein CSARNRGPTGELFF.

At least ten counts were recorded for this clonotype. The chain joins TRBV12-3 or TRBV12-4 to TRBJ2-3; 13 bases line up with TRBD2. V gave up 6 bases and J gave up 4 bases; unmatched junction bases: 7. The CDR3 sequence is 16 residues long. CDR3 nucleotides: TGTGCCAGCAGGGAGGGACTAGCGGGGAATCCAGATACGCAGTATTTT. Amino acid sequence: CASREGLAGNPDTQYF.

V gene TRBV5-1 combines with J gene TRBJ1-2; no firm D call. V was pared by 4 bases and J by 4 bases, with 11 bases between. CDR1 is SGHRS and CDR2 is YFSETQ in the germline V gene. The CDR3 extends over 13 amino acids. The chain's CDR3 is CASSPRESYGYTF. The CDR3 DNA reads as TGCGCCAGCAGCCCCCGGGAGAGCTATGGCTACACCTTC.

J is TRBJ2-7 and V is TRBV7-9, with 10 bases matching TRBD2. The CDR3 length is 18 residues. CDR1 and CDR2 from the germline V gene are SEHNR and FQNEAQ (reference sequence). V lost 2 bases to trimming and J lost 3 bases; unmatched junction nucleotides: 13. The CDR3 reads CASSLLSSGGTGLYEQYF. For the CDR3, the DNA is TGTGCCAGCAGCTTATTATCTAGCGGGGGAACTGGTCTCTACGAGCAGTACTTC.

This clonotype was seen ten or more times. The rearrangement uses TRBV6-4 and TRBJ2-1; D may be TRBD2 (6 bases). The CDR3 runs 15 residues. Per germline, CDR1 MRHNA and CDR2 SNTAGT. Deletions cut 0 bases from V and 4 bases from J, with 10 bases between. The CDR3 region is CASSDSSGSYNEQFF. The CDR3, as DNA: TGTGCCAGCAGTGACTCTAGCGGCTCTTACAATGAGCAGTTCTTC.

There are a few counts of this clonotype. The rearrangement links TRBV5-5 to TRBJ2-7; tentative D call: TRBD2 (5 bases). V lost 0 bases to trimming and J lost 5 bases, with 9 bases between them. Germline CDR1 and CDR2: SGHKS and YYEKEE (reference sequence). This CDR3 region has 13 residues. The CDR3: CASSLAYGDEQYF. The CDR3 nucleotides are TGTGCCAGCAGCTTGGCCTACGGGGACGAGCAGTACTTC. The variable domain in full, completed from reference TRBV5-5 and TRBJ2-7, reads DAGVTQSPTHLIKTRGQQVTLRCSPISGHKSVSWYQQVLGQGPQFIFQYYEKEERGRGNFPDRFSARQFPNYSSELNVNALLLGDSALYLCASSLAYGDEQYFGPGTRLTVT.

This clonotype was detected a few times. The chain joins TRBV7-2 to TRBJ1-1; TRBD1 matches 7 bases. Germline loops: CDR1 SGHTA, CDR2 FQGNSA. V gave up 7 bases and J gave up 0 bases; unmatched junction bases: 5. CDR3 length equals 14 residues. The CDR3 sequence is CASTLTGVNTEAFF. In DNA, the CDR3 is TGTGCCAGCACCCTTACAGGGGTGAACACTGAAGCTTTCTTT.

V and J are TRBV10-3 and TRBJ2-7, with 10 bases aligning to TRBD2. This CDR3 has 16 amino acids. From germline, CDR1 is ENHRY and CDR2 SYGVKD. V was pared by 10 bases and J by 6 bases, with 18 bases of the junction left unmatched. The CDR3 DNA reads TGTGCCACGACCCGGAGGCTAGCGGGAGTTTTCGGCGAGCAGTACTTC. Encoded protein: CATTRRLAGVFGEQYF.

The gene calls are TRBV9 and TRBJ2-5; 8 bases agree with TRBD2. Germline CDR1 SGDLS, CDR2 YYNGEE. The J segment lost 4 bases and the V segment lost 4 bases, leaving 9 bases of the junction unmatched. This CDR3 contains 15 residues. CDR3: CASSLRGGLGETQYF. The CDR3 DNA is TGTGCCAGCAGCCTCCGGGGGGGATTGGGAGAGACCCAGTACTTC.

This clonotype was recorded a few times. V and J are TRBV5-4 and TRBJ2-1, with TRBD2 matching 13 bases. The V gene end was trimmed by 4 bases and the J gene end by 5 bases; junction bases not matched to a gene: 3. Germline CDR1 reads SGHNT; CDR2 reads YYREEE (reference sequence). CDR3 length: 15 residues. CDR3 coding DNA: TGTGCCAGCAGCCTGGGGACTAGCGGGAACAATGAGCAGTTCTTC. Its translation is CASSLGTSGNNEQFF. The full variable domain, in which reference TRBV5-4 and TRBJ2-1 provide the parts outside the CDR3, is ETGVTQSPTHLIKTRGQQVTLRCSSQSGHNTVSWYQQALGQGPQFIFQYYREEENGRGNFPPRFSGLQFPNYSSELNVNALELDDSALYLCASSLGTSGNNEQFFGPGTRLTVL.

This clonotype was counted only a few times. The V call is TRBV3-1, the J call TRBJ2-5; D not certain. V gave up 3 bases and J gave up 5 bases, with 7 bases separating them. The CDR3 length is 12 residues. Germline values: CDR1 LGHDT, CDR2 YNNKEL (reference sequence). CDR3 loop: CASSQVWETQYF. DNA for the CDR3: TGTGCCAGCAGCCAGGTCTGGGAGACCCAGTACTTC.

The DNA of the CDR3 is TGTGCCACCAGTGCCCGACGAAAAACCGGGGAGCTGTTTTTT. Translation gives CATSARRKTGELFF. The gene calls are TRBV24-1 and TRBJ2-2; D is undetermined. CDR1 is KGHDR, CDR2 SFDVKD, per germline. This CDR3 comprises 14 residues. Trimming cost V 5 bases and J 5 bases, with 11 bases left between them.

Here the CDR3 reads CSVGGTSGREYNEQFF. As DNA, the CDR3 is TGCAGCGTTGGAGGGACTAGCGGGAGGGAGTACAATGAGCAGTTCTTC. J is TRBJ2-1 and V is TRBV29-1; the match to TRBD2 covers 16 bases. Germline V gene data show CDR1 as SQVTM and CDR2 as ANQGSEA. With 4 bases clipped from V and 4 bases from J, the junction kept 4 bases outside the gene matches. The CDR3 consists of 16 residues.

Ten or more counts support this clonotype. The chain is built from TRBV7-9 and TRBJ1-2; possible D gene TRBD1, 6 bases. The CDR3 extends over 15 amino acids. With 0 bases removed from V and 4 bases from J, the gap between germline ends came to 12 bases. Germline lookup yields CDR1 SEHNR and CDR2 FQNEAQ (reference sequence). CDR3 bases: TGTGCCAGCAGCTTAGCCGGGGCAGGGGCCTATGGCTACACCTTC. Protein product: CASSLAGAGAYGYTF.

The chain has TRBV7-3 and TRBJ2-1, with TRBD1 matching over 7 bases. From germline, CDR1 is SGHTA and CDR2 FQGTGA. CDR3 length: 14 amino acids. After removal of 4 bases from V and 8 bases from J, the junction contained 8 bases not matched to a gene. The CDR3 DNA is TGTGCCAGCAGCTGGGCAGGGGGTGCGGATGAGCAGTTCTTC. Translation: CASSWAGGADEQFF.

This chain connects TRBV4-2 to TRBJ2-3; 8 bases line up with TRBD1. The germline V gene has CDR1 LGHNA and CDR2 YNFKEQ. V lost 4 bases and J lost 5; bases outside the gene matches: 8. The CDR3 has 15 residues. CDR3 amino acids: CASSPRTGNRDTQYF. The CDR3 DNA reads TGTGCCAGCAGCCCACGGACAGGGAATAGAGATACGCAGTATTTT.

DNA for the CDR3: TGTGCCAGCAGTGAATCGTGGAAAATCAACACTGAAGCTTTCTTT. It encodes CASSESWKINTEAFF. The chain has TRBV25-1 and TRBJ1-1; D not resolved. This CDR3 has 15 amino acids. CDR1 is MGHDK and CDR2 is SYGVNS in the germline V gene. V was shortened by 1 base and J by 2 bases, with 11 bases between the two germline ends.

This sequence joins TRBV12-3 or TRBV12-4 and TRBJ1-5; maybe TRBD1 (6 bases). V shed 8 bases and J shed 0 bases, with 14 bases lying between them. The CDR3 has 15 amino acids. The CDR3, as DNA: TGTGCCAGCCGGCCTACAGGGTATAGCAATCAGCCCCAGCATTTT. Its translation is CASRPTGYSNQPQHF.

This clonotype appeared once. The V call is TRBV18, the J call TRBJ2-7; D is undetermined. Germline V lookup: CDR1 KGHSH, CDR2 LQKENI. The CDR3 runs to 12 residues. V was trimmed by 4 bases and J by 2 bases, leaving 6 bases between them. The DNA of the CDR3 is TGTGCCAGCTCACGACCCGCCTACGAGCAGTACTTC. Translating it yields CASSRPAYEQYF. Full variable domain (rest looked up from reference TRBV18 and TRBJ2-7): NAGVMQNPRHLVRRRGQEARLRCSPMKGHSHVYWYRQLPEEGLKFMVYLQKENIIDESGMPKERFSAEFPKEGPSILRIQQVVRGDSAAYFCASSRPAYEQYFGPGTRLTVT.

The CDR3 DNA sequence: TGCGCCAGCAGCTTGGGAGACAGGCCCGCTACTACTGGAAACACCATATATTTT. Translation: CASSLGDRPATTGNTIYF. The V call is TRBV5-1, the J call TRBJ1-3, with D possibly matching TRBD1 (6 bases). Germline V lookup: CDR1 SGHRS, CDR2 YFSETQ. Trimming shortened V by 0 bases and J by 2 bases, and 18 bases separated the two germline ends. This CDR3 is 18 amino acids long.

This chain joins TRBV5-1 and TRBJ2-3, with TRBD1 matching over 7 bases. CDR3 size: 15 residues. From germline, CDR1 is SGHRS and CDR2 YFSETQ. V was clipped by 0 bases and J by 3 bases; unmatched bases: 4. This chain's CDR3 is CASSLGDRETDTQYF. The CDR3 DNA reads TGCGCCAGCAGCTTGGGCGACAGGGAAACAGATACGCAGTATTTT.

This chain links TRBV19 with TRBJ1-1, with D possibly being TRBD1 (6 bases). The CDR3 contains 15 residues. V shed 3 bases and J shed 0 bases, with 11 bases lying between them. Per the germline V gene, CDR1 is LNHDA and CDR2 is SQIVND (reference sequence). CDR3 nucleotide sequence: TGTGCCAGTAGTATCTCGGGACAAATGAACACTGAAGCTTTCTTT. It encodes CASSISGQMNTEAFF.

This clonotype was detected only a few times. The V gene is TRBV10-3, the J gene TRBJ1-3, with no clear D. This CDR3 region has 15 residues. Trimming took off 11 bases at V and 0 bases at J, with 17 bases between the two ends. Per the germline V gene, CDR1 is ENHRY and CDR2 is SYGVKD. CDR3 bases: TGTGCCGTGAGCAGCCCCTCGAACTCTGGAAACACCATATATTTT. Its protein is CAVSSPSNSGNTIYF.

V usage is TRBV30 and J usage is TRBJ1-5; the match to TRBD1 covers 7 bases. The CDR3 has 12 residues. From germline, CDR1 is GTSNPN and CDR2 SVGIG (reference sequence). In DNA form, the CDR3 reads TGTGCGGCAAAGGGGGCAGGTCAGCCCCAGCATTTT. Its protein is CAAKGAGQPQHF.

CDR3 nucleotides: TGCGCCAGCAGCCAGGAGAGAATGAGCTCCTACAATGAGCAGTTCTTC. Protein: CASSQERMSSYNEQFF. The rearrangement uses TRBV4-1 and TRBJ2-1; the D is unclear. Between the trimmed V and J ends, which lost 3 bases and 0 bases, there was a span of 12 bases. Germline assignment: CDR1 MGHRA and CDR2 YSYEKL. The CDR3 is made up of 16 amino acids.

This chain joins TRBV18 and TRBJ1-3; 8 bases align to TRBD1. The germline CDR1 and CDR2 sequences are KGHSH and LQKENI. J was trimmed by 1 base and V by 3 bases; bases with no gene match: 5. The CDR3 contains 16 residues. Here the CDR3 reads CASSPQGQGSGNTIYF. In DNA, the CDR3 is TGTGCCAGCTCACCCCAAGGACAGGGATCTGGAAACACCATATATTTT. Drawing the rest from reference TRBV18 and TRBJ1-3, the complete variable domain is NAGVMQNPRHLVRRRGQEARLRCSPMKGHSHVYWYRQLPEEGLKFMVYLQKENIIDESGMPKERFSAEFPKEGPSILRIQQVVRGDSAAYFCASSPQGQGSGNTIYFGEGSWLTVV.